The clone carrying this TCR beta chain is a singleton in its sample. Its antigen is unidentified. Primers: 60 Vbeta forward and 13 Jbeta reverse. Assay: immunoSEQ multiplex PCR; the TCRdb copy retains only in-frame clones and omits some. The table lists fewer than 110,000 clones, roughly three quarters of them singletons. This entry comes from a study of cytomegalovirus exposure and HLA in healthy donors. V lost 9 bases and J lost 3; bases outside the gene matches: 1. Per the germline V gene, CDR1 is ENHRY and CDR2 is SYGVKD. This CDR3 is 12 amino acids long. General study points: As a later analysis revealed, most CMV-associated TCR beta chains appeared HLA-restricted.

This TCR came from a man aged 40-50 years in good health and CMV-seronegative. The sequenced sample was PBMCs. The chain is built from TRBV10-3 and TRBJ2-7, with 11 bases matching TRBD1. This CDR3 is CAIGTGGYEQYF. The CDR3 DNA is TGTGCCATTGGGACAGGGGGCTACGAGCAGTACTTC.